The TCR beta chain under discussion was sequenced for a study of blood T cell repertoires in COVID-19. Study at large: Specimens from acute and convalescent COVID-19 originated in the United States, Italy and Spain.

Losses at the gene ends were 4 bases for V and 1 base for J; bases not matched to a gene: 7. Germline-derived CDR1 and CDR2 are LGHNA and YNFKEQ. This CDR3 region has 17 residues. The repertoire was sequenced with immunoSEQ multiplex PCR; TCRdb's copy has only in-frame clones and lacks some. Of approximately 200,000 clones listed, around 86% are singletons. Only one count was recorded for this clone. The V gene is TRBV4-2, the J gene TRBJ1-4, with 9 bases aligning to TRBD1. The sequence was collected from a woman aged 25 to 45 with active or convalescent COVID-19. Sequencing was carried out using peripheral blood. CDR3 protein: CASSLRQGVGTNEKLFF. CDR3 nucleotide sequence: TGTGCCAGCAGCCTTAGACAGGGGGTGGGAACTAATGAAAAACTGTTTTTT.